A single T cell receptor (beta chain) is shown here with its context. Its antigen remains unidentified. Every subset's genomic DNA went evenly onto several immunoSEQ plates. This table comes from immunoSEQ multiplex PCR, and its TCRdb copy is limited to in-frame clones, with some not included. The table records under 850,000 clones, around 70% of them present only once. These data belong to a study of shared clonotypes between healthy human individuals. Background on the study: Three plates were used per donor for CD4 naive, three for CD4 memory, two for CD8 naive and one for CD8 memory. Regarding the study as a whole: Only blood was sampled, and tissue TCR repertoires likely differ from blood ones. The four-donor shared clonotypes exceeded non-shared clonotypes in generation probability, with non-shared ones scoring lower.

The material sequenced was memory CD4+ T cells sorted from blood. As for subset: CD45RA-negative fraction. This TCR derives from a woman aged 25 to 45 in good health.

This CDR3 reads CASSLGMERVSYNEQFF. The CDR3, as DNA: TGTGCCAGCAGCTTAGGGATGGAGCGGGTTTCCTACAATGAGCAGTTCTTC. The V gene is TRBV7-3, the J gene TRBJ2-1; D possibly corresponds to TRBD2 (6 bases). Trimming took 2 bases from V and 1 from J, leaving 15 bases between them. Germline CDR1 reads SGHTA; CDR2 reads FQGTGA. CDR3 length equals 17 residues.